A single T cell receptor (beta chain) is shown here with its context. Its antigen is still unknown. This entry belongs to a study of T cell responses to AZD1222 COVID-19 vaccine. Study findings and constraints: Close to half of spike-specific TCRs reportedly recognize unmutated variant regions.

V lost 5 bases, J lost 4 bases, and 14 bases lay in between. CDR1 and CDR2 from the germline V gene are MNHEY and SVGEGT. The CDR3 is 14 amino acids. Using immunoSEQ multiplex PCR, the repertoire was profiled, and TCRdb retains in-frame clones only, with some absent. The data hold roughly 72,000 clones, with about nine tenths observed a single time. Sequencing was performed on peripheral blood, taken 28 days after the second dose of the MenACWY control vaccine. The chain uses TRBV6-2 or TRBV6-3 and TRBJ1-2; weak D call: TRBD1 (6 bases). The sequence was obtained from an adult who received the MenACWY meningococcal vaccine as a control. The CDR3 sequence is CASSAGDHTYGYTF. CDR3 nucleotides: TGTGCCAGCAGTGCAGGGGATCACACCTATGGCTACACCTTC.